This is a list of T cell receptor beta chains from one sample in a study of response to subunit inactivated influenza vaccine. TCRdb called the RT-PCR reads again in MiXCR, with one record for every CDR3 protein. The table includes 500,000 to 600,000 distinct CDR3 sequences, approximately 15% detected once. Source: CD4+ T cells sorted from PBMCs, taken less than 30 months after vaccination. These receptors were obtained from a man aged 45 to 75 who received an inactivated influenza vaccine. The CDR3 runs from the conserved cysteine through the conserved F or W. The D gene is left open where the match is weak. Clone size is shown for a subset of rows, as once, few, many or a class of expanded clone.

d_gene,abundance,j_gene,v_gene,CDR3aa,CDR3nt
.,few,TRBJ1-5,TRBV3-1,CASSQNGYQPQHF,TGTGCCAGCAGTCAAAATGGCTATCAGCCCCAGCATTTT
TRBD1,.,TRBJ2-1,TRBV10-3,CAISLKRGQGANEQFF,TGTGCCATCAGCCTAAAAAGGGGACAGGGGGCTAATGAGCAGTTCTTC
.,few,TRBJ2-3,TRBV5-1,CASSLDSFSSTDTQYF,TGCGCCAGCAGCTTGGACAGTTTTTCTAGCACAGATACGCAGTATTTT
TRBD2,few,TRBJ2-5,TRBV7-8,CASSLGLAGADRETQYF,TGTGCCAGCAGCTTAGGGTTAGCGGGAGCGGATAGGGAGACCCAGTACTTC
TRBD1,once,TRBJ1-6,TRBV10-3,CAISDYRDRYNSPLHF,TGTGCCATCAGTGACTACCGGGACAGATATAATTCACCCCTCCACTTT
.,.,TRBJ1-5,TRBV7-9,CASSLAGSPWAQHF,TGTGCCAGCAGCTTAGCTGGCAGCCCTTGGGCCCAGCATTTT
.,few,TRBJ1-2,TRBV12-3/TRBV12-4,CASSLSRGGYTF,TGTGCCAGCAGTTTATCCAGGGGCGGCTACACCTTC
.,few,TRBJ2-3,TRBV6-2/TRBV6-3,CASGVVDPDTQYF,TGTGCCAGCGGGGTGGTAGACCCCGATACGCAGTATTTT
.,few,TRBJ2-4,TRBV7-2,CASSLVSDNIQYF,TGTGCCAGCAGCTTAGTATCGGACAACATTCAGTACTTC
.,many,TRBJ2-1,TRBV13,CASSVTWTPIYNEQFF,TGTGCCAGCAGCGTGACCTGGACACCCATCTACAATGAGCAGTTCTTC
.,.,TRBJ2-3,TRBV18,CASSPFSHISTDTQYF,TGTGCCAGCTCACCCTTTTCGCACATATCCACAGATACGCAGTATTTT
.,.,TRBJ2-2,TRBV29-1,CSVRSLMNTGELFF,TGCAGCGTCCGTAGCCTGATGAACACCGGGGAGCTGTTTTTT
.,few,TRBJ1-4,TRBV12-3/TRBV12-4,CASSLALGSGEKLFF,TGTGCCAGCAGTTTAGCGCTAGGTAGCGGTGAAAAACTGTTTTTT
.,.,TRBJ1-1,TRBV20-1,CSARDRDRMLEAFF,TGCAGTGCTAGAGACCGAGACAGGATGCTTGAAGCTTTCTTT
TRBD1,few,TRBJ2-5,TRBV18,CASSPGTGIETQYF,TGTGCCAGCTCACCAGGGACAGGGATCGAGACCCAGTACTTC
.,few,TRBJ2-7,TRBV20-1,CSARRDGRLYEQYF,TGCAGTGCTAGAAGGGACGGACGACTCTACGAGCAGTACTTC
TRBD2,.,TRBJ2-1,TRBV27,CASSGLAGNHSYNEQFF,TGTGCCAGCAGCGGACTAGCGGGAAATCACTCCTACAATGAGCAGTTCTTC
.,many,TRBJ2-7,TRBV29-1,CSVSNVGGGYEQYF,TGCAGCGTCTCCAATGTGGGGGGTGGCTACGAGCAGTACTTC
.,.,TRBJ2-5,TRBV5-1,CASSLGRRASETQYF,TGCGCCAGCAGCTTAGGTCGCAGGGCTAGCGAGACCCAGTACTTC
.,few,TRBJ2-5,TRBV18,CASSPPGFGETQYF,TGTGCCAGCTCACCACCTGGGTTCGGCGAGACCCAGTACTTC
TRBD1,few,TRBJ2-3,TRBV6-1,CASSPGTGNTDTQYF,TGTGCCAGCAGTCCCGGGACAGGTAACACAGATACGCAGTATTTT
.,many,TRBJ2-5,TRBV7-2,CASSLALWETQYF,TGTGCCAGCAGCTTAGCGCTATGGGAGACCCAGTACTTC
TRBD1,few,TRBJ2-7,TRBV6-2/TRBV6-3,CASRLRGQGSYEQYF,TGTGCCAGCAGGCTTCGGGGACAGGGATCCTACGAGCAGTACTTC
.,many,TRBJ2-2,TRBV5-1,CASSLGTGNTGELFF,TGTGCCAGCAGCCTAGGGACCGGGAACACCGGGGAGCTGTTTTTT
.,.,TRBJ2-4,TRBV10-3,CAISDKQGGKNIQYF,TGTGCCATCAGTGACAAACAGGGAGGCAAAAACATTCAGTACTTC
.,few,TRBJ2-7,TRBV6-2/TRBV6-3,CASSPGGAAPSYEQYF,TGTGCCAGCAGCCCCGGGGGAGCGGCCCCATCCTACGAGCAGTACTTC
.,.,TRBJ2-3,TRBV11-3,CASSLSASSTDTQYF,TGTGCCAGCAGCTTATCGGCTAGCAGCACAGATACGCAGTATTTT
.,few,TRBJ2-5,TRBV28,CASINHGGISSRETQYF,TGTGCCAGCATCAACCACGGAGGCATATCCTCGCGGGAGACCCAGTACTTC
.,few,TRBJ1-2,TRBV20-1,CSARPGAGGLNYGYTF,TGCAGTGCTAGGCCCGGGGCGGGGGGACTGAACTATGGCTACACCTTC
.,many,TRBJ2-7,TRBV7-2,CASSLVQGKSYEQYF,TGTGCCAGCAGCTTAGTACAGGGAAAATCCTACGAGCAGTACTTC
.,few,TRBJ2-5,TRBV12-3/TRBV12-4,CASSLQFETQYF,TGTGCCAGCAGTTTACAGTTCGAGACCCAGTACTTC
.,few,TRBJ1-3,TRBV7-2,CASSPGARGTIYF,TGTGCCAGCAGCCCCGGGGCCCGAGGAACCATATATTTT
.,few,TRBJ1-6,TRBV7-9,CASSLSGAPLGSPLHF,TGTGCCAGCAGCTTATCCGGAGCCCCCCTAGGTTCACCCCTCCACTTT
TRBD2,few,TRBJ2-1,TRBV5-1,CASSSTSGRLEQFF,TGCGCCAGCAGCTCGACTAGCGGGAGACTTGAGCAGTTCTTC
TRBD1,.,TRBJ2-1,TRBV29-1,CSVEDRGSSYNEQFF,TGCAGCGTTGAAGACAGGGGGAGCTCCTACAATGAGCAGTTCTTC
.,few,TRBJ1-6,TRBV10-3,CAIKEGGHNSPLHF,TGTGCCATCAAAGAGGGGGGCCATAATTCACCCCTCCACTTT
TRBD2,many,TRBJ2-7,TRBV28,CASSIGSGGGYEQYF,TGTGCCAGCAGCATAGGATCGGGGGGGGGTTACGAGCAGTACTTC
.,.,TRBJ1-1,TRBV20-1,CSASPGLNTEAFF,TGCAGTGCTAGTCCCGGGTTGAACACTGAAGCTTTCTTT
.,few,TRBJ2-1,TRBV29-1,CSVESVRVDNEQFF,TGCAGCGTCGAATCCGTGCGGGTTGACAATGAGCAGTTCTTC
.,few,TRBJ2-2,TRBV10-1,CASSDTSNTGELFF,TGCGCCAGCAGTGACACGTCGAACACCGGGGAGCTGTTTTTT
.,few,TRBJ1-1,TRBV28,CASSLTGAAAFF,TGTGCCAGCAGTTTAACCGGGGCTGCAGCTTTCTTT
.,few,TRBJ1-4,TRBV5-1,CASSLDRANEKLFF,TGCGCCAGCAGCTTGGACAGGGCTAATGAAAAACTGTTTTTT
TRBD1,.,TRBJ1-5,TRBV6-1,CASSGIQGQGERPQHF,TGTGCCAGCAGTGGCATCCAGGGACAGGGAGAACGGCCCCAGCATTTT
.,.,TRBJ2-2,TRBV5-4,CASSSYNGELFF,TGTGCCAGCAGCTCCTACAACGGGGAGCTGTTTTTT
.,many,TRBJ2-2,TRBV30,CAWDPRGPNTGELFF,TGTGCCTGGGATCCCAGGGGACCGAACACCGGGGAGCTGTTTTTT